The rows below give T cell receptor beta chains drawn from one sample of a study of shared clonotypes between healthy human individuals. Only in-frame clones appear in the TCRdb table, and some are missing; sequencing was by immunoSEQ multiplex PCR. The sample contains approximately 1.4 million clones, 98% of which appear only once. The sequenced sample consisted of naive CD4+ T cells sorted from blood. Receptor source: a man aged 25 to 40 in good health. Each CDR3 is given with its conserved first and last residue. The order of the fields is D gene, clone size, J gene, V gene, CDR3 protein. A D gene is named only where the DNA matches it firmly. Rows give clone size only sometimes, using once, few, many, or a class for an expanded clone.

d_call: NA
clone_size: NA
j_call: TRBJ1-1
v_call: TRBV11-2
cdr3_aa: CASSLVTGNTEAFF

d_call: TRBD2
clone_size: once
j_call: TRBJ2-5
v_call: TRBV14
cdr3_aa: CASSLGLVGETQYF

d_call: NA
clone_size: NA
j_call: TRBJ2-5
v_call: TRBV19
cdr3_aa: CASSAFVGQYQETQYF

d_call: NA
clone_size: NA
j_call: TRBJ2-1
v_call: TRBV25-1
cdr3_aa: CASSGLAMGEQFF

d_call: NA
clone_size: NA
j_call: TRBJ2-3
v_call: TRBV5-8
cdr3_aa: CASSFRDSTDTQYF

d_call: TRBD1
clone_size: NA
j_call: TRBJ2-1
v_call: TRBV9
cdr3_aa: CASSPPGTATPDEQFF

d_call: TRBD1
clone_size: NA
j_call: TRBJ1-5
v_call: TRBV19
cdr3_aa: CASSIPGQGMGQPQHF

d_call: NA
clone_size: NA
j_call: TRBJ1-4
v_call: TRBV5-1
cdr3_aa: CASSLVVGSEKLFF

d_call: NA
clone_size: once
j_call: TRBJ2-1
v_call: TRBV15
cdr3_aa: CATSRAGNLNEQFF

d_call: NA
clone_size: NA
j_call: TRBJ2-1
v_call: TRBV21-1
cdr3_aa: CASTRLAEHNEQFF

d_call: TRBD2
clone_size: once
j_call: TRBJ2-2
v_call: TRBV19
cdr3_aa: CASSPSGRAVAGELFF

d_call: TRBD1
clone_size: once
j_call: TRBJ1-2
v_call: TRBV5-4
cdr3_aa: CASSPGQGFLNGYTF

d_call: NA
clone_size: NA
j_call: TRBJ2-5
v_call: TRBV10-3
cdr3_aa: CAIRAQTAGGTQYF

d_call: NA
clone_size: NA
j_call: TRBJ2-6
v_call: TRBV27
cdr3_aa: CASSSHRFGANVLTF

d_call: NA
clone_size: NA
j_call: TRBJ2-2
v_call: TRBV5-4
cdr3_aa: CASSLGTGSGELFF

d_call: NA
clone_size: NA
j_call: TRBJ1-2
v_call: TRBV18
cdr3_aa: CASSPSGRADGYTF

d_call: NA
clone_size: NA
j_call: TRBJ1-4
v_call: TRBV11-2
cdr3_aa: CASSLVISSWRNNEKLFF

d_call: NA
clone_size: NA
j_call: TRBJ2-1
v_call: TRBV9
cdr3_aa: CASSVEVSEQFF

d_call: NA
clone_size: NA
j_call: TRBJ2-7
v_call: TRBV11-2
cdr3_aa: CASSSTGGAYEQYF

d_call: NA
clone_size: NA
j_call: TRBJ2-7
v_call: TRBV28
cdr3_aa: CASCPVGQAYEQYF

d_call: NA
clone_size: NA
j_call: TRBJ2-3
v_call: TRBV14
cdr3_aa: CASSRNMRATDTQYF

d_call: TRBD2
clone_size: NA
j_call: TRBJ2-7
v_call: TRBV10-2
cdr3_aa: CASRISGNNEQYF

d_call: NA
clone_size: NA
j_call: TRBJ2-5
v_call: TRBV5-1
cdr3_aa: CASSRETQRETQYF

d_call: TRBD1
clone_size: NA
j_call: TRBJ1-2
v_call: TRBV6-1
cdr3_aa: CASSRQGNYGYTF

d_call: NA
clone_size: once
j_call: TRBJ2-1
v_call: TRBV7-2
cdr3_aa: CASSFGPGLSSNEQFF

d_call: NA
clone_size: NA
j_call: TRBJ1-2
v_call: TRBV6-1
cdr3_aa: CASSDLGGRSSGYTF

d_call: NA
clone_size: NA
j_call: TRBJ1-4
v_call: TRBV28
cdr3_aa: CASSSGGDEKLFF

d_call: NA
clone_size: NA
j_call: TRBJ2-4
v_call: TRBV29-1
cdr3_aa: CSVKGDRGVARRRSNIQYF

d_call: NA
clone_size: NA
j_call: TRBJ1-2
v_call: TRBV7-6
cdr3_aa: CASSFRGRGNYGYTF

d_call: TRBD2
clone_size: NA
j_call: TRBJ2-1
v_call: TRBV7-9
cdr3_aa: CASSLAGGPRNEQFF

d_call: NA
clone_size: NA
j_call: TRBJ2-2
v_call: TRBV5-1
cdr3_aa: CASSWTLRTGELFF

d_call: TRBD2
clone_size: once
j_call: TRBJ2-3
v_call: TRBV5-4
cdr3_aa: CASSLVGGRSADTQYF

d_call: NA
clone_size: NA
j_call: TRBJ1-5
v_call: TRBV25-1
cdr3_aa: CASSALLRGSVGQPQHF

d_call: TRBD2
clone_size: NA
j_call: TRBJ2-1
v_call: TRBV7-9
cdr3_aa: CASSPHRAGDYNEQFF

d_call: TRBD1
clone_size: NA
j_call: TRBJ2-7
v_call: TRBV7-9
cdr3_aa: CASSRMGQRGSYEQYF

d_call: NA
clone_size: NA
j_call: TRBJ2-3
v_call: TRBV9
cdr3_aa: CASSGGAGGISTDTQYF

d_call: NA
clone_size: NA
j_call: TRBJ2-7
v_call: TRBV2
cdr3_aa: CASSGVSYEQYF

d_call: NA
clone_size: NA
j_call: TRBJ1-4
v_call: TRBV7-9
cdr3_aa: CASSPQGWEKLFF

d_call: NA
clone_size: once
j_call: TRBJ2-2
v_call: TRBV4-1
cdr3_aa: CASSPRLVTGELFF

d_call: TRBD1
clone_size: NA
j_call: TRBJ2-5
v_call: TRBV18
cdr3_aa: CASSTTGEETQYF

d_call: NA
clone_size: NA
j_call: TRBJ2-7
v_call: TRBV9
cdr3_aa: CASSVGGSSHEQYF

d_call: TRBD1
clone_size: NA
j_call: TRBJ2-1
v_call: TRBV7-3
cdr3_aa: CASSFDRGEQFF

d_call: NA
clone_size: NA
j_call: TRBJ1-1
v_call: TRBV19
cdr3_aa: CASSYGSQKNTEAFF

d_call: TRBD2
clone_size: NA
j_call: TRBJ2-3
v_call: TRBV19
cdr3_aa: CASGLAGGKTTDTQYF

d_call: NA
clone_size: NA
j_call: TRBJ2-2
v_call: TRBV7-3
cdr3_aa: CASSLNLLGELFF

d_call: NA
clone_size: NA
j_call: TRBJ2-1
v_call: TRBV6-5
cdr3_aa: CASSYGMVDEQFF

d_call: TRBD1
clone_size: few
j_call: TRBJ1-4
v_call: TRBV29-1
cdr3_aa: CSAYTRTGPEKLFF

d_call: NA
clone_size: NA
j_call: TRBJ2-5
v_call: TRBV11-3
cdr3_aa: CASSLAGQMETQYF

d_call: TRBD2
clone_size: NA
j_call: TRBJ2-2
v_call: TRBV7-9
cdr3_aa: CASSPLGLAGVIGELFF

d_call: NA
clone_size: NA
j_call: TRBJ2-7
v_call: TRBV21-1
cdr3_aa: CASSGQGSYEQYF